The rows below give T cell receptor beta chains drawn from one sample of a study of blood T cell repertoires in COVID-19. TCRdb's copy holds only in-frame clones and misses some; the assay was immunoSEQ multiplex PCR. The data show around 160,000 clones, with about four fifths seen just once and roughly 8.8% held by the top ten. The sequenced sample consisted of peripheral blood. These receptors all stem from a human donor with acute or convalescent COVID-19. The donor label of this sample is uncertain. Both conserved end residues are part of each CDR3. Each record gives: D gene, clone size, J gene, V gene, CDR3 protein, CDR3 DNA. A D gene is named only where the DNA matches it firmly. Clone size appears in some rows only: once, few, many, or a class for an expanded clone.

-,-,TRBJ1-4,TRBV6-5,CASSYNGGGTNEKLFF,TGTGCCAGCAGTTACAACGGAGGAGGAACTAATGAAAAACTGTTTTTT
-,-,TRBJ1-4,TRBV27,CASSSSTVNEKLFF,TGTGCCAGCAGCTCCTCGACAGTAAATGAAAAACTGTTTTTT
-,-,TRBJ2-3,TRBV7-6,CASSLYGGVGDTQYF,TGTGCCAGCAGCTTATATGGAGGGGTTGGAGATACGCAGTATTTT
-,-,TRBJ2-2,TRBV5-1,CASSRLQGSGELFF,TGCGCCAGCAGTCGATTACAGGGTTCCGGGGAGCTGTTTTTT
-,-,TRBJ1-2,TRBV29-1,CSVVHSNYGYTF,TGCAGCGTTGTCCACAGCAACTATGGCTACACCTTC
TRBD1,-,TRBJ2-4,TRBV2,CASNGQGRNIQYF,TGTGCCAGCAATGGACAGGGTAGAAACATTCAGTACTTC
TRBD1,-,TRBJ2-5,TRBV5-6,CASSFRGPYQETQYF,TGTGCCAGCAGCTTCAGGGGGCCTTACCAAGAGACCCAGTACTTC
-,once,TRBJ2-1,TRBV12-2,CASRPSRRGLVDNEQFF,TGTGCAAGTCGCCCCTCTCGACGGGGTCTAGTCGACAATGAGCAGTTCTTC
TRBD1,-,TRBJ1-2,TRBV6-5,CASSYSGQDNYGYTF,TGTGCCAGCAGTTATAGCGGACAGGACAACTATGGCTACACCTTC
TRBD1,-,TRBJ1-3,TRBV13,CASSRTLTGDGNTIYF,TGTGCCAGCAGCCGGACCCTGACAGGGGACGGAAACACCATATATTTT